This entry is about one T cell receptor beta chain. The CDR3 consists of 14 residues. Germline V lookup: CDR1 SQVTM, CDR2 ANQGSEA. The V segment lost 7 bases and the J segment 2 bases; nucleotides outside the gene matches: 9. In the original processing: Cell counts per sample came from amplifying reference gene primers. Clones were read by immunoSEQ multiplex PCR, and TCRdb kept only the in-frame ones, dropping some. Clone size and V and J calls were adopted from that table, with D and trimming inferred from the DNA. This sample has about 94,000 clones, with 65% to 80% found just once. The data are from a study of blood T cell repertoires in COVID-19.

Sequenced: peripheral blood. This chain connects TRBV29-1 to TRBJ2-7, with TRBD2 matching 9 bases. The sequence derives from a human donor in a cohort sampled during active COVID-19. CDR3 region: CSAVLLAGTYEQYF. In DNA form, the CDR3 reads TGCAGCGCCGTCCTCCTAGCGGGGACCTACGAGCAGTACTTC.